This is a list of T cell receptor beta chains from one sample in a study of blood T cell repertoires in COVID-19. Here immunoSEQ multiplex PCR was the method, and the copy in TCRdb shows in-frame clones only, minus some. Counted here are around 100,000 clones, more than 75% occurring once; the ten biggest clones make up 4.5%. The source material was peripheral blood. These receptors all stem from a man aged 35 to 55 with acute or convalescent COVID-19. CDR3s include the opening cysteine and the closing phenylalanine or tryptophan. D genes are given only for firm matches. For some rows the clone size is stated as once, few or many, or as a class when expanded; others skip it.

d_gene	v_gene	j_gene	abundance	CDR3nt	CDR3aa
.	TRBV5-1	TRBJ1-1	.	TGCGCCAGCAGCATACCTAGATCCGGGGAAGCTTTCTTT	CASSIPRSGEAFF
.	TRBV6-5	TRBJ1-2	.	TGTGCCAGCAGCCCCGACAGCTATGGCTACACCTTC	CASSPDSYGYTF
TRBD2	TRBV5-1	TRBJ2-1	.	TGCGCCAGCGAACGAGGGCTAGCGGGAGCTTCCTACAATGAGCAGTTCTTC	CASERGLAGASYNEQFF
.	TRBV9	TRBJ1-2	few	TGTGCCAGCAGCGTAGACACTAACTATGGCTACACCTTC	CASSVDTNYGYTF
TRBD1	TRBV6-5	TRBJ1-5	.	TGTGCCAGCAGCCGGGACAGGGATCAGCCCCAGCATTTT	CASSRDRDQPQHF
.	TRBV19	TRBJ1-5	.	TGTGCCAGTAGCCCAGCGTATAGCAATCAGCCCCAGCATTTT	CASSPAYSNQPQHF
.	TRBV6-5	TRBJ1-5	.	TGTGCCGGGGCCCCGGGGGGAGCTAGCAATCAGCCCCAGCATTTT	CAGAPGGASNQPQHF
TRBD1	TRBV19	TRBJ1-2	.	TGTGCCAGTAGTGCCGGGACAGGAGGGGACTATGGCTACACCTTC	CASSAGTGGDYGYTF
.	TRBV9	TRBJ1-3	.	TGTGCCAGCAGCGTAGTCCCCGACAGGCTTGGTGGAAACACCATATATTTT	CASSVVPDRLGGNTIYF
.	TRBV6-1	TRBJ1-3	once	TGTGCCAGCAGTGAAGTGGGGGGCTCTGGAAACACCATATATTTT	CASSEVGGSGNTIYF
TRBD1	TRBV6-2/TRBV6-3	TRBJ1-2	.	TGTGCCAGCAGCCGGACAGGGGGCCAATATGGCTACACCTTC	CASSRTGGQYGYTF
TRBD2	TRBV5-4	TRBJ2-5	.	TGTGCCAGCAGGGATCTAGCGGGAAAGACCCAGTACTTC	CASRDLAGKTQYF
.	TRBV3-1/TRBV3-2	TRBJ2-2	once	TGTGCCAGCAGCCAAAGGGCAGGGGGGAGGACAGGCACCGGGGAGCTGTTTTTT	CASSQRAGGRTGTGELFF
.	TRBV30	TRBJ1-2	.	TGTGCCTGGAGTGATACGCGAGGGGGGGCTAACTATGGCTACACCTTC	CAWSDTRGGANYGYTF
TRBD2	TRBV6-1	TRBJ2-1	.	TGTGCCAGCAGTGAATTCAGCGGGGCATTTAATGAGCAGTTCTTC	CASSEFSGAFNEQFF
TRBD1	TRBV6-5	TRBJ1-3	few	TGTGCCAGCAGGGGTTGGGACAGCTCTGGAAACACCATATATTTT	CASRGWDSSGNTIYF
TRBD2	TRBV5-1	TRBJ2-1	few	TGCGCCAGCAGCCGACTAGCGGGGAGAAGGGGTGAGCAGTTCTTC	CASSRLAGRRGEQFF